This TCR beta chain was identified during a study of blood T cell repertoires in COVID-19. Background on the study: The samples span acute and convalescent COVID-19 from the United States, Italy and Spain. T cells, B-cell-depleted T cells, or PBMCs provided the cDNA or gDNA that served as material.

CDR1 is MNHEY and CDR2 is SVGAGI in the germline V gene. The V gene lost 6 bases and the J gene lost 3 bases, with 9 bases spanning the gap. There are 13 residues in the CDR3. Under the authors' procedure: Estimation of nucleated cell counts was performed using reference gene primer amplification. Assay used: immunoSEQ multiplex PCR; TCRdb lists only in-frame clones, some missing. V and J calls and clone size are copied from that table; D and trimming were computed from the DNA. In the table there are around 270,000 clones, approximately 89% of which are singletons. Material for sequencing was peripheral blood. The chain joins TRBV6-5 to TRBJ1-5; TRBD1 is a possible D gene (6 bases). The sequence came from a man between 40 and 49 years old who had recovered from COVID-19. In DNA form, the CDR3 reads TGTGCCAGCAGAAGGGACAACAATCAGCCCCAGCATTTT. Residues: CASRRDNNQPQHF.